The 28 T cell receptor beta chains below all came from one sample that was sequenced in a study of cytomegalovirus exposure and HLA in healthy donors. Some clones are missing from TCRdb's copy, which holds only in-frame ones; the method was immunoSEQ multiplex PCR. The sample holds tens of thousands of clones, approximately 90% seen once. The sample comprised PBMCs. All receptors derive from a man aged 18 to 29 in good health and CMV-seronegative.

The chain links TRBV19 to TRBJ1-1; weak D call: TRBD1 (5 bases). V lost 5 bases, J lost 5 bases, and 15 bases lay in between. The CDR3 has 14 amino acids. CDR1 LNHDA and CDR2 SQIVND come from the germline V gene (reference sequence). The CDR3 spells CASSVTPDSTEAFF. The CDR3 DNA reads as TGTGCCAGTAGTGTTACCCCTGACAGTACTGAAGCTTTCTTT.

This clone was observed once. The chain links TRBV5-6 to TRBJ2-5; TRBD1 agrees at 7 bases. The CDR3 is 15 residues long. The V segment lost 3 bases and the J segment 4 bases; nucleotides outside the gene matches: 9. The germline gives CDR1 SGHDT, CDR2 YYEEEE. The DNA of the CDR3 is TGTGCCAGCAGCTCAGACAGGGCTTGGGGAGAGACCCAGTACTTC. This gives the protein CASSSDRAWGETQYF.

This clone was found once. The V and J genes are TRBV5-6 and TRBJ1-3; TRBD1 agrees at 7 bases. J was trimmed by 0 bases and V by 2 bases; bases with no gene match: 2. CDR1 is SGHDT, CDR2 YYEEEE, per germline. This CDR3 contains 15 residues. CDR3 region: CASSFRGYSGNTIYF. The CDR3 DNA is TGTGCCAGCAGCTTCAGGGGGTACTCTGGAAACACCATATATTTT.

V gene TRBV4-3 combines with J gene TRBJ1-1, with TRBD1 matching over 7 bases. This CDR3 contains 15 residues. With 1 base clipped from V and 4 bases from J, the junction kept 6 bases outside the gene matches. Germline CDR1 reads LGHNA; CDR2 reads YSLEER. The CDR3 DNA is TGCGCCAGCAGCCAAGGAGGGACAGCATCCACTGAAGCTTTCTTT. Translation gives CASSQGGTASTEAFF.

The rearrangement uses TRBV9 and TRBJ2-3; 7 positions agree with TRBD1. The germline gives CDR1 SGDLS, CDR2 YYNGEE. This CDR3 contains 16 residues. Trimming cost V 3 bases and J 2 bases; bases outside gene matches: 9. Written as DNA, the CDR3 is TGTGCCAGCAGCGGGGACGGGACAGACCCCACAGATACGCAGTATTTT. It is translated as CASSGDGTDPTDTQYF.

The gene calls are TRBV5-6 and TRBJ2-7; 8 positions match TRBD1. CDR1 and CDR2 from the germline V gene are SGHDT and YYEEEE. V shed 1 base and J 3 bases; nucleotides not matched to a gene: 9. CDR3 length equals 16 residues. The CDR3 DNA reads as TGTGCCAGCAGCTTGCCCACAGGGGGAACAATCTACGAGCAGTACTTC. This translates into CASSLPTGGTIYEQYF.

The chain links TRBV7-9 to TRBJ2-5; maybe TRBD1 (5 bases). Per the germline V gene, CDR1 is SEHNR and CDR2 is FQNEAQ (reference sequence). The CDR3 has 14 residues. The V end was cut by 1 base, the J end by 3 bases, with 9 bases between. The CDR3 DNA reads TGTGCCAGCAGCTTAGTGGGGCTAGAAGAGACCCAGTACTTC. Translation gives CASSLVGLEETQYF.

V is TRBV15 and J is TRBJ1-4; no firm D call. The CDR3 length is 13 residues. Germline loops: CDR1 LNHNV, CDR2 YYDKDF (reference sequence). V was clipped by 3 bases and J by 16 bases, with 18 bases between them. The CDR3 here is CATSSRNTLARFF. In DNA form, the CDR3 reads TGTGCCACCAGCAGCCGGAACACCCTAGCTCGGTTTTTT.

The chain couples TRBV5-1 to TRBJ2-1; TRBD2 aligns across 9 bases. This CDR3 contains 17 residues. The germline V gene has CDR1 SGHRS and CDR2 YFSETQ. Trimming cost V 4 bases and J 4 bases; bases outside gene matches: 12. The CDR3 nucleotides read TGCGCCAGCAGCATTGAATCCGGGACTAGCATGTACAATGAGCAGTTCTTC. This gives the protein CASSIESGTSMYNEQFF.

The chain employs TRBV10-1 and TRBJ2-2; possible D gene TRBD2, 5 bases. Per germline, CDR1 WNHNN and CDR2 SYGVQD (reference sequence). V was trimmed by 3 bases and J by 6 bases, leaving 17 bases between them. The CDR3 totals 16 residues. The CDR3, as DNA: TGCGCCAGCAGTGACCAAAGTCCCCTGAGGGCCGGGGAGCTGTTTTTT. It yields the protein CASSDQSPLRAGELFF.

The V call is TRBV19, the J call TRBJ1-2, with no clear D. V lost 4 bases, J lost 0 bases, and 9 bases lay in between. The germline V gene has CDR1 LNHDA and CDR2 SQIVND (reference sequence). This CDR3 has 14 amino acids. The CDR3 loop reads CASSTGRANYGYTF. In DNA, the CDR3 is TGTGCCAGTAGTACCGGGAGAGCTAACTATGGCTACACCTTC.

The genes are TRBV7-2 and TRBJ2-1, with 14 bases aligning to TRBD2. In germline, CDR1 is SGHTA, CDR2 FQGNSA. Losses at the gene ends were 5 bases for V and 6 bases for J; bases not matched to a gene: 3. There are 15 residues in the CDR3. CDR3 residues: CASSKGLAGVNEQFF. In DNA, the CDR3 is TGTGCCAGCAGCAAGGGACTAGCGGGAGTCAATGAGCAGTTCTTC.

This clone occurred once. The gene calls are TRBV15 and TRBJ2-1; 10 nucleotides align to TRBD1. Germline CDR1 LNHNV, CDR2 YYDKDF (reference sequence). The CDR3 contains 17 residues. V dropped 5 bases and J dropped 6; count of bases not matched to a gene: 13. The CDR3 protein is CATSRVSDRGQGNEQFF. CDR3 DNA: TGTGCCACCAGCCGAGTGAGTGACAGGGGGCAGGGCAATGAGCAGTTCTTC.

The chain is built from TRBV6-5 and TRBJ1-3; no clear D gene. Per germline, CDR1 MNHEY and CDR2 SVGAGI. The CDR3 is 15 amino acids. Trimming stripped 2 bases from V and 0 bases from J, with 8 bases between. The CDR3 protein is CASSYGGTSGNTIYF. The CDR3 nucleotides read TGTGCCAGCAGTTACGGAGGTACCTCTGGAAACACCATATATTTT.

The sample holds one count of this clone. The gene calls are TRBV7-2 and TRBJ1-2, with 7 bases that match TRBD1. Looked up from germline, CDR1 is SGHTA and CDR2 is FQGNSA. The V gene end was trimmed by 4 bases and the J gene end by 2 bases; junction bases not matched to a gene: 19. CDR3 length: 19 amino acids. CDR3 sequence: CASSSNLRQGKNQNYGYTF. The CDR3 bases are TGTGCCAGCAGCTCCAATTTACGACAGGGAAAGAACCAGAACTATGGCTACACCTTC.

The V gene is TRBV27, the J gene TRBJ2-3, with TRBD2 identical over 14 bases. This CDR3 has 16 amino acids. J lost 1 base, V lost 4 bases, and 1 base had no gene match. Germline CDR1 reads MNHEY; CDR2 reads SMNVEV (reference sequence). In nucleotides, the CDR3 is TGTGCCAGCAGTTCGGGACTAGCGGGAGGCACAGATACGCAGTATTTT. It codes for CASSSGLAGGTDTQYF.

This sequence joins TRBV27 and TRBJ1-2; 9 bases map to TRBD1. The germline gives CDR1 MNHEY, CDR2 SMNVEV (reference sequence). This CDR3 is 18 amino acids long. Losses at the gene ends were 2 bases for V and 7 bases for J; bases not matched to a gene: 17. The CDR3 loop is CASSLRSTVQGAGGGYTF. For the CDR3, the DNA is TGTGCCAGCAGTTTACGCTCTACCGTACAGGGGGCAGGGGGTGGCTACACCTTC.

The V and J genes are TRBV25-1 and TRBJ2-3; D is ambiguous. The CDR3 contains 14 residues. Germline CDR1 reads MGHDK; CDR2 reads SYGVNS. With 3 bases removed from V and 2 bases from J, the gap between germline ends came to 9 bases. CDR3: CASSDPGFTDTQYF. As DNA, the CDR3 is TGTGCCAGCAGTGACCCCGGGTTCACAGATACGCAGTATTTT.

This clone was found once. The chain employs TRBV9 and TRBJ2-1; TRBD2 agrees at 9 bases. The V gene's germline CDR1 is SGDLS and CDR2 YYNGEE. The CDR3 is 14 amino acids. V was pared by 2 bases and J by 9 bases, with 6 bases of the junction left unmatched. CDR3 residues: CASSVSSGIGEQFF. The CDR3 DNA reads as TGTGCCAGCAGCGTTTCTAGCGGGATCGGTGAGCAGTTCTTC.

The chain combines TRBV19 with TRBJ2-1, with D possibly being TRBD2 (6 bases). The CDR3 sequence is 15 residues long. In germline, CDR1 is LNHDA, CDR2 SQIVND (reference sequence). CDR3 bases: TGTGCGGCAGGGAGGCTTGGTGGCTCCTACAATGAGCAGTTCTTC. This gives the protein CAAGRLGGSYNEQFF.

In DNA form, the CDR3 reads TGTGCCAGCAGCGGGACAGCCTACGAGCAGTACTTC. Translation gives CASSGTAYEQYF. The chain is built from TRBV6-1 and TRBJ2-7, with TRBD1 identical over 7 bases. Unmatched junction bases numbered 1, after V lost 6 bases and J lost 2 bases. The CDR3 covers 12 residues. CDR1 and CDR2 (germline): MNHNS, SASEGT.

V gene TRBV9 combines with J gene TRBJ2-5; D remains unclear. This CDR3 comprises 14 residues. The V end lost 3 bases, the J end lost 3 bases, and 12 bases lay between the germline ends. The germline gives CDR1 SGDLS, CDR2 YYNGEE. DNA for the CDR3: TGTGCCAGCAGCGCCGGTTTGAGAGAAGAGACCCAGTACTTC. This sequence encodes CASSAGLREETQYF.

This rearrangement joins TRBV5-1 to TRBJ2-3, with 9 bases fitting TRBD1. Germline V CDR1 and CDR2: SGHRS, YFSETQ. After removal of 6 bases from V and 4 bases from J, the junction contained 9 bases not matched to a gene. The CDR3 totals 15 residues. CDR3 protein: CASIPGTGHADTQYF. The CDR3 coding sequence is TGCGCCAGCATCCCCGGGACAGGGCACGCAGATACGCAGTATTTT.

V gene TRBV4-1 combines with J gene TRBJ1-1; D not resolved. CDR1 is MGHRA and CDR2 is YSYEKL in the germline V gene. Deletions cut 1 base from V and 2 bases from J, with 8 bases between. The CDR3 is 14 residues long. The CDR3 reads CASSQGSSNTEAFF. The CDR3 DNA reads TGCGCCAGCAGCCAAGGGAGCTCCAACACTGAAGCTTTCTTT.

J is TRBJ2-7 and V is TRBV7-9; D may be TRBD1 (6 bases). The CDR3 spans 14 residues. Germline values: CDR1 SEHNR, CDR2 FQNEAQ (reference sequence). V shed 6 bases and J shed 3 bases, with 15 bases lying between them. The DNA for the CDR3 is TGTGCCAGCAGGCCCCCCATAGGGGGCTACGAGCAGTACTTC. Translation gives CASRPPIGGYEQYF.

The chain carries TRBV4-1 and TRBJ2-7; TRBD2 agrees at 8 bases. Germline CDR1 MGHRA, CDR2 YSYEKL. This CDR3 contains 15 residues. Trimming cost V 0 bases and J 4 bases; bases outside gene matches: 5. The CDR3 loop reads CASSQEPGGAYEQYF. The CDR3 DNA follows: TGCGCCAGCAGCCAAGAGCCGGGGGGGGCTTACGAGCAGTACTTC.

The chain recombines TRBV27 with TRBJ2-1, with TRBD2 identical over 9 bases. The ends lost 6 bases at V and 5 bases at J; junction bases unmatched: 5. Germline-derived CDR1 and CDR2 are MNHEY and SMNVEV (reference sequence). The CDR3 is 14 amino acids. The CDR3: CASRQLAGDNEQFF. CDR3 DNA: TGTGCCAGCAGGCAACTAGCGGGTGACAATGAGCAGTTCTTC.

This chain uses TRBV6-5 with TRBJ2-6; no firm D call. Between the trimmed V and J ends, which lost 6 bases and 2 bases, there was a span of 11 bases. The CDR3 has 15 residues. CDR1 and CDR2 from the germline V gene are MNHEY and SVGAGI. The CDR3 coding sequence is TGTGCCAGCAGCTCGTGGAGTCCTGGGGCCAACGTCCTGACTTTC. Protein sequence: CASSSWSPGANVLTF.